A single sample is the source of the 16 T cell receptor beta chains below, sequenced in a study of cytomegalovirus exposure and HLA in healthy donors. 60 Vbeta and 13 Jbeta primers were used in PCR. This table comes from immunoSEQ multiplex PCR, and its TCRdb copy is limited to in-frame clones, with some not included. The sample records fewer than 70,000 clones, roughly 80% being singletons. The sample was PBMCs. All receptors come from a woman between 40 and 50 years old in good health and CMV-seronegative.

The chain is built from TRBV5-1 and TRBJ2-1; 11 bases match TRBD2. Germline values: CDR1 SGHRS, CDR2 YFSETQ. The CDR3 covers 19 residues. The ends lost 3 bases at V and 2 bases at J; junction bases unmatched: 13. The CDR3 sequence: CASSSTGLAGSGAYNEQFF. DNA for the CDR3: TGCGCCAGCAGCTCCACCGGACTAGCGGGTAGTGGGGCCTACAATGAGCAGTTCTTC.

The chain combines TRBV19 with TRBJ1-2; 9 nucleotides match TRBD1. The CDR3 length is 13 residues. CDR1 is LNHDA, CDR2 SQIVND, per germline (reference sequence). V dropped 7 bases and J dropped 4; count of bases not matched to a gene: 4. CDR3 in DNA: TGTGCCAGTACCGGGACAGGGATCTATGGCTACACCTTC. It yields the protein CASTGTGIYGYTF. Using reference TRBV19 and TRBJ1-2 for the parts outside the CDR3, the full variable domain is DGGITQSPKYLFRKEGQNVTLSCEQNLNHDAMYWYRQDPGQGLRLIYYSQIVNDFQKGDIAEGYSVSREKKESFPLTVTSAQKNPTAFYLCASTGTGIYGYTFGSGTRLTVV.

The rearrangement uses TRBV4-1 and TRBJ1-2, with TRBD1 as a possible D gene (5 bases). V shed 0 bases and J shed 4 bases, with 12 bases lying between them. Germline V CDR1 and CDR2: MGHRA, YSYEKL. The CDR3 runs to 15 residues. Written as DNA, the CDR3 is TGCGCCAGCAGCCAAGAGGTTGGGAGGGGCTATGGCTACACCTTC. Its protein product is CASSQEVGRGYGYTF.

The gene calls are TRBV18 and TRBJ2-7; 9 bases line up with TRBD1. Germline CDR1 and CDR2: KGHSH and LQKENI. The junction had 1 base not matched to a gene; V was cut back by 3 bases and J by 1 base. This CDR3 spans 14 amino acids. The CDR3 coding sequence is TGTGCCAGCTCACCCGGGACAGGGTCCTACGAGCAGTACTTC. This encodes CASSPGTGSYEQYF.

The chain has TRBV6-1 and TRBJ2-7; the D gene is possibly TRBD2 (6 bases). There are 13 residues in the CDR3. Per germline, CDR1 MNHNS and CDR2 SASEGT. The ends were cut back, 6 bases at V and 3 bases at J, with 12 bases in the middle. CDR3 nucleotides: TGTGCCAGCAGAGGGGACGGGGGCTACGAGCAGTACTTC. This sequence encodes CASRGDGGYEQYF.

The CDR3 region is CAISESTGAYEQYF. CDR3 bases: TGTGCCATCAGTGAGTCCACAGGGGCTTACGAGCAGTACTTC. The chain joins TRBV10-3 to TRBJ2-7, with TRBD1 identical over 7 bases. Germline V gives CDR1 ENHRY, CDR2 SYGVKD. V was clipped by 0 bases and J by 4 bases; unmatched bases: 3. The CDR3 runs to 14 residues.

V and J are TRBV11-2 and TRBJ1-2; 8 nucleotides agree with TRBD1. This CDR3 has 15 residues. V gave up 2 bases and J gave up 3 bases; unmatched junction bases: 5. CDR1 and CDR2 (germline): SGHAT, FQNNGV. The CDR3, as DNA: TGTGCCAGCAGCTTATCTTCGGACAGGGACTATGGCTACACCTTC. Translation: CASSLSSDRDYGYTF.

The chain employs TRBV19 and TRBJ1-5, with D possibly TRBD1 on 5 matching bases. V was pared by 6 bases and J by 3 bases, with 12 bases between. There are 14 residues in the CDR3. Germline CDR1 LNHDA, CDR2 SQIVND (reference sequence). The CDR3 nucleotides read TGTGCCAGTAGACCTTCGACAGCCAATCAGCCCCAGCATTTT. Amino acids: CASRPSTANQPQHF.

This chain joins TRBV5-1 and TRBJ2-7; 10 positions agree with TRBD2. This CDR3 region has 15 residues. The V gene's germline CDR1 is SGHRS and CDR2 YFSETQ. V was pared by 0 bases and J by 2 bases, with 2 bases of the junction left unmatched. In DNA form, the CDR3 reads TGCGCCAGCAGCTTGGCAGCGGGAGGGCCCTACGAGCAGTACTTC. This codes for CASSLAAGGPYEQYF. Complete variable domain (other parts from reference TRBV5-1 and TRBJ2-7): KAGVTQTPRYLIKTRGQQVTLSCSPISGHRSVSWYQQTPGQGLQFLFEYFSETQRNKGNFPGRFSGRQFSNSRSEMNVSTLELGDSALYLCASSLAAGGPYEQYFGPGTRLTVT.

V is TRBV30 and J is TRBJ1-4, with D possibly being TRBD1 (6 bases). The germline V gene has CDR1 GTSNPN and CDR2 SVGIG (reference sequence). CDR3 length: 14 residues. V lost 0 bases to trimming and J lost 6 bases, with 11 bases between them. The CDR3: CAWSVLQGDEKLFF. CDR3 bases: TGTGCCTGGAGTGTTTTACAGGGAGATGAAAAACTGTTTTTT.

The V gene is TRBV30, the J gene TRBJ2-1; 7 bases are a match to TRBD2. This CDR3 spans 11 amino acids. V was clipped by 4 bases and J by 10 bases; unmatched bases: 4. Germline CDR1 GTSNPN, CDR2 SVGIG (reference sequence). In DNA form, the CDR3 reads TGTGCCTGGAAGATGGGAGGGGAGCAGTTCTTC. It is translated as CAWKMGGEQFF.

This clone was detected a few times. The V gene is TRBV7-9, the J gene TRBJ1-3; D perhaps matches TRBD1 (6 bases). The CDR3 has 17 residues. Trimming stripped 3 bases from V and 4 bases from J, with 19 bases between. Looked up from germline, CDR1 is SEHNR and CDR2 is FQNEAQ (reference sequence). The CDR3 sequence is CASSFAELGAQGNTIYF. The CDR3 DNA reads as TGTGCCAGCAGCTTTGCCGAGCTGGGGGCGCAGGGAAACACCATATATTTT.

The rearrangement links TRBV7-8 to TRBJ2-7; 13 nucleotides agree with TRBD2. The CDR3 spans 19 residues. Per germline, CDR1 SGHVS and CDR2 FQNEAQ. J was trimmed by 1 base and V by 1 base; bases with no gene match: 10. The CDR3 spells CASSLDARGLAGTSYEQYF. The CDR3 DNA reads TGTGCCAGCAGCTTAGACGCCCGGGGACTAGCGGGAACATCCTACGAGCAGTACTTC.

J is TRBJ2-5 and V is TRBV19, with TRBD1 identical over 8 bases. The CDR3 covers 14 residues. Germline CDR1 and CDR2: LNHDA and SQIVND (reference sequence). With V trimmed by 3 bases and J by 4 bases, 4 bases remained unmatched. CDR3 loop: CASSIRQGRETQYF. CDR3 bases: TGTGCCAGTAGTATTCGACAGGGGAGAGAGACCCAGTACTTC.

V is TRBV28 and J is TRBJ2-7; the D gene is possibly TRBD1 (6 bases). The CDR3 covers 13 residues. V shed 5 bases and J shed 3 bases, with 11 bases lying between them. Germline lookup yields CDR1 MDHEN and CDR2 SYDVKM. The CDR3 bases are TGTGCCAGCAGTAACGCCAGGGGCTACGAGCAGTACTTC. It yields the protein CASSNARGYEQYF.

For the CDR3, the DNA is TGCGCCAGCAGTTCGGACTATCTACCACACACAGATACGCAGTATTTT. It yields the protein CASSSDYLPHTDTQYF. This chain joins TRBV10-1 and TRBJ2-3, with a possible D match to TRBD2 (6 bases). Trimming shortened V by 5 bases and J by 2 bases, and 17 bases separated the two germline ends. The CDR3 has 16 amino acids. The germline CDR1 and CDR2 sequences are WNHNN and SYGVQD (reference sequence).